The subject of this entry is one TCR beta chain. What this receptor recognizes is not known. Nothing much larger sits one base from this clone, and base qualities are not available. The sample is drawn from a study of CD8 T cells in Susac syndrome (dated by TCRdb to between 2018 and 2021). As for the study more broadly: Of the Susac syndrome patients who were sequenced, about eight were in clinical remission while five or six had clinically active disease. Susac syndrome patients were therapy-naive, on corticosteroids (some also receiving IVIg), or on IVIg alone at blood withdrawal. The study used repertoire sequencing to test whether antigen drove CD8+ T cell activation and differentiation in Susac syndrome.

Overall study outcomes, separate from this receptor: The TCR sequencing and HLA analysis was acknowledged to have included a relatively small number of individuals. The CD4+ T cell repertoire of patients with Susac syndrome showed no detectable clonal expansion.

RNA was extracted with the RNeasy kit and roughly 0.45 to 1 ug was reverse transcribed using random hexamers. The immunoSEQ multiplex PCR assay, which covers 54 Vbeta and 13 Jbeta segments, was used to amplify TCR beta CDR3 regions. To correct PCR amplification bias, a synthetic template baseline was used for both primer optimization and computational correction. As for how the authors treated the data: Reads were annotated to V, D and J genes per IMGT and analyzed with immunoSEQ Analyzer, keeping only productive sequences. To calculate clonality, Shannon entropy was normalized by log2 of the number of productive unique sequences and then subtracted from one. Public and private clones were assessed among the 100 most prevalent clones of each patient and control. Clones were defined as Susac-specific if absent from the healthy and MS cohorts, from 900 to 1,200 published viral clones and from other ImmuneACCESS disease sequences. TCRdb itself trimmed the public reads at Q25 with fastp, ran MiXCR and retained productive beta chains. Entries that share a CDR3 protein sequence are merged under the most common genes and DNA. These V and J calls are TCRdb output, not the study's own analysis. The sample records tens of thousands of distinct CDR3 sequences, 93% of which are singletons. The ten largest make up 0.52% of the sample.

Germline trimming amounts to 5 bases on V and 5 bases on J, with 8 as the count of junction bases outside the gene matches. From its cysteine to its phenylalanine, the CDR3 spans 14 amino acids. Solely the CDR3 DNA is kept, with 42 bases framed from the first base. As encoded in the germline V gene, CDR1 is SGHRS while CDR2 is YFSETQ. Peripheral blood CD8+ and CD4+ T cells from healthy donors, Susac syndrome patients and multiple sclerosis patients were profiled using high-throughput TCR beta sequencing. The Susac syndrome patients fulfilled recently defined diagnostic criteria for definite or probable disease. Bulk CD8+ and CD4+ T cells were purified by magnetic negative isolation, whereas CD8+ TEMRA cells were enriched by FACS. Blood was collected in EDTA tubes and processed within 24 hours, with PBMCs isolated through density gradient centrifugation. PBMCs intended for TCR sequencing were cryopreserved in liquid nitrogen and thawed later in a water bath at 37 degrees C. The sorted or isolated CD4+, CD8+ and CD8+ TEMRA cells had a purity of 90% or higher.

The clonotype comes from a human donor with Susac syndrome. Sample: CD4+ T cells from PBMCs. The chain employs TRBV5-1 and TRBJ2-3, with 7 junctional bases fitting TRBD2. For the CDR3, the sequence is CASRPNAGEDTQYF. At the DNA level, the sequence is TGCGCCAGCAGGCCCAACGCGGGGGAAGATACGCAGTATTTT.